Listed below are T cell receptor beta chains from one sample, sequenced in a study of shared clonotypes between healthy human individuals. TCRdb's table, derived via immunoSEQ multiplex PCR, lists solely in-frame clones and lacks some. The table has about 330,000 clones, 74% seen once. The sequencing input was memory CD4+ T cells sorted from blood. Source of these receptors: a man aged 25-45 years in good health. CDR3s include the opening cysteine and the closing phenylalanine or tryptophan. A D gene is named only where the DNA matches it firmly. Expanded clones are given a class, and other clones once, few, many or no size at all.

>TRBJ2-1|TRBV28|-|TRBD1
CASSTKTGYNNEQFF
TGTGCCAGCAGTACAAAGACAGGGTATAACAATGAGCAGTTCTTC
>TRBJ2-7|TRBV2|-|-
CASTPENGLSSYEQYF
TGTGCCAGCACCCCCGAGAACGGGCTTAGCTCCTACGAGCAGTACTTC
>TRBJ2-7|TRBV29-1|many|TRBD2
CSVRLGLAGIYEQYF
TGCAGCGTTCGACTGGGACTAGCGGGGATCTACGAGCAGTACTTC
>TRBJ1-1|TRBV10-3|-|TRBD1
CATQGAYAEAFF
TGTGCCACACAGGGGGCCTATGCTGAAGCTTTCTTT
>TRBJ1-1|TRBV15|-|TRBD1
CATSRDSPGPGGTEAFF
TGTGCCACCAGCAGAGATTCCCCGGGTCCAGGGGGTACTGAAGCTTTCTTT
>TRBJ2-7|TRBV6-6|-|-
CASSPLKSTYEQYF
TGTGCCAGCAGTCCTCTCAAATCCACCTACGAGCAGTACTTC
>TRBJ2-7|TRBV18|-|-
CASSDANEQYF
TGTGCCAGCTCGGACGCCAACGAGCAGTACTTC
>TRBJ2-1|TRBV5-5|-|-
CASSARGTPRNEQFF
TGTGCCAGCAGCGCACGCGGGACTCCTCGCAATGAGCAGTTCTTC
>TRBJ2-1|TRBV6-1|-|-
CASSHREGQQFF
TGTGCCAGCAGTCACCGCGAGGGACAGCAGTTCTTC
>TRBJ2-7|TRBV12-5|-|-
CASGMGYSYEQYF
TGTGCTAGTGGAATGGGTTATTCCTACGAGCAGTACTTC
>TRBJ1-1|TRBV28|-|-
CASSLLGGDTEAFF
TGTGCCAGCAGTCTCCTGGGTGGGGATACTGAAGCTTTCTTT
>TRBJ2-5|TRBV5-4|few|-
CASSSAAGVQETQYF
TGTGCCAGCAGCTCCGCGGCGGGTGTCCAAGAGACCCAGTACTTC
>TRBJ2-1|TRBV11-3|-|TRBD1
CASSHRGGDEQFF
TGTGCCAGCAGCCACAGGGGTGGGGATGAGCAGTTCTTC
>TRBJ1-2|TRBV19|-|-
CASSPEGLTSYGYTF
TGTGCCAGTAGCCCTGAGGGTCTGACATCGTATGGCTACACCTTC
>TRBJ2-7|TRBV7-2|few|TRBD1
CASSFNPTGGTYEQYF
TGTGCCAGCAGCTTCAACCCGACAGGGGGGACCTACGAGCAGTACTTC
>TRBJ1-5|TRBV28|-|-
CASRIINQPQHF
TGTGCCAGCAGGATCATCAATCAGCCCCAGCATTTT
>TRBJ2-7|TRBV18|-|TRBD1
CASSPRTGATYEQYF
TGTGCCAGCTCACCCCGGACAGGGGCGACCTACGAGCAGTACTTC
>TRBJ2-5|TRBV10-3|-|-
CAISTVTGSQETQYF
TGTGCCATCAGTACGGTAACAGGGAGCCAAGAGACCCAGTACTTC
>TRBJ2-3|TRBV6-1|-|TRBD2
CASREREFGTDTQYF
TGTGCCAGCAGGGAGCGGGAGTTTGGCACAGATACGCAGTATTTT
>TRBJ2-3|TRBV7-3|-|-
CASSLSGTDTQYF
TGTGCCAGCAGCTTAAGCGGCACAGATACGCAGTATTTT
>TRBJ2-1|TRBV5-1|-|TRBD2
CASSLASGEQFF
TGCGCCAGCAGCTTGGCTAGCGGCGAGCAGTTCTTC
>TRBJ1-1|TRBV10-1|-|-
CASSDRNWGNTEAFF
TGCGCCAGCAGTGACCGGAACTGGGGGAACACTGAAGCTTTCTTT
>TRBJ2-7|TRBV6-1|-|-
CASSEPGNRDSYEQYF
TGTGCCAGCAGTGAACCCGGCAACAGGGACTCCTACGAGCAGTACTTC
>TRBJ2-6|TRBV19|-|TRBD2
CASTFLRSGSSGANVLTF
TGTGCCAGTACCTTCCTGAGGAGCGGGAGTTCGGGGGCCAACGTCCTGACTTTC
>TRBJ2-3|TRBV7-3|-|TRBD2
CASSFEGLGGDTQYF
TGTGCCAGCAGCTTCGAGGGACTAGGTGGAGATACGCAGTATTTT
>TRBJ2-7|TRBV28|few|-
CASSLWGTYEQYF
TGTGCCAGCAGTTTATGGGGTACCTACGAGCAGTACTTC
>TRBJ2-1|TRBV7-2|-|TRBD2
CAGERDRYNEQFF
TGTGCCGGGGAGCGGGACCGCTACAATGAGCAGTTCTTC
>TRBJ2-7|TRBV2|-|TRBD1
CASAEGTGAEQYF
TGTGCCAGCGCCGAAGGGACAGGGGCCGAGCAGTACTTC
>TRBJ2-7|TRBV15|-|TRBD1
CATSRGQGIEQYF
TGTGCCACCAGCAGAGGACAGGGGATCGAGCAGTACTTC
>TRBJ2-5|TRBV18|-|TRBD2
CASSVLAGAGQETQYF
TGTGCCAGCTCGGTACTAGCGGGAGCTGGACAAGAGACCCAGTACTTC
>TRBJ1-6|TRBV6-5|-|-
CASGPTSPLHF
TGTGCCAGCGGGCCGACTTCACCCCTCCACTTT
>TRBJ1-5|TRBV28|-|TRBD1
CASSLLGQGNVQPQHF
TGTGCCAGCAGTTTATTGGGACAGGGTAATGTTCAGCCCCAGCATTTT
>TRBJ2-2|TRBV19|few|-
CASSKVVPGELFF
TGTGCCAGTAGTAAGGTTGTCCCCGGGGAGCTGTTTTTT
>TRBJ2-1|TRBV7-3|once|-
CASSLLDSSYNEQFF
TGTGCCAGCAGCTTACTGGACAGCTCCTACAATGAGCAGTTCTTC
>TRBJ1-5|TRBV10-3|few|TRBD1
CAIREGQGAGQPQHF
TGTGCCATCAGGGAGGGACAGGGAGCAGGTCAGCCCCAGCATTTT
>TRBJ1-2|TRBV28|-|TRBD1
CASRPPDPRRGQNGYTF
TGTGCCAGCAGGCCGCCGGATCCTCGAAGGGGGCAGAATGGCTACACCTTC
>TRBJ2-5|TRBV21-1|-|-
CASSKSHPRGRETQYF
TGTGCCAGCAGCAAATCCCACCCAAGGGGGCGTGAGACCCAGTACTTC
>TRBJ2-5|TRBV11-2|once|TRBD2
CASSFSGQETQYF
TGTGCCAGCAGCTTTAGCGGGCAAGAGACCCAGTACTTC
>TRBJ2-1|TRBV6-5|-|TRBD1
CASSYDVGTGGNEQFF
TGTGCCAGCAGTTACGATGTAGGGACAGGTGGTAATGAGCAGTTCTTC
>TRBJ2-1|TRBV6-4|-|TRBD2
CASSRDYAFSEQFF
TGTGCCAGCAGCCGGGACTACGCCTTCAGCGAGCAGTTCTTC
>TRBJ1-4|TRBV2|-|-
CASSFKRVIATNEKLFF
TGTGCCAGCAGTTTCAAGAGGGTCATTGCAACTAATGAAAAACTGTTTTTT
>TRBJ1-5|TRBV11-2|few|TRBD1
CASSPDRGGQPQHF
TGTGCCAGCAGTCCAGACAGGGGAGGTCAGCCCCAGCATTTT
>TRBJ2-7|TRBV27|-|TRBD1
CASSLTTGLAHEQYF
TGTGCCAGCAGTTTAACGACAGGGTTGGCCCACGAGCAGTACTTC
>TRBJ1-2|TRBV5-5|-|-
CASSLGWGDYGYTF
TGTGCCAGCAGCTTGGGCTGGGGCGACTATGGCTACACCTTC
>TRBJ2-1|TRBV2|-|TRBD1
CASESSRGEGAQFF
TGTGCCAGCGAATCTAGCAGGGGAGAGGGGGCCCAGTTCTTC